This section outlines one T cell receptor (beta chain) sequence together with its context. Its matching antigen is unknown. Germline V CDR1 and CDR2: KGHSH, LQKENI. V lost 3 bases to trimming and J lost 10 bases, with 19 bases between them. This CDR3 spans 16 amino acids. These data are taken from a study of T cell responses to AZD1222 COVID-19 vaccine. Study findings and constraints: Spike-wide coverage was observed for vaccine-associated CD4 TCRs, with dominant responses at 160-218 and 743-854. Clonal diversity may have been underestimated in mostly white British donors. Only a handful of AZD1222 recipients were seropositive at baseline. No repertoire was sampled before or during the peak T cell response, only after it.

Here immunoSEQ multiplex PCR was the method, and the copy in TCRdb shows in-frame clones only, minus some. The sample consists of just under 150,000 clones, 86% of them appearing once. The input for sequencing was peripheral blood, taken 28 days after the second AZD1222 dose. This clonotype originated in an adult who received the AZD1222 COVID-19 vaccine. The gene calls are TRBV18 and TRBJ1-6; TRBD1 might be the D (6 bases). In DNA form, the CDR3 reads TGTGCCAGCTCACCTACGACAGGCTCCTATTCCTCACCCCTCCACTTT. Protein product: CASSPTTGSYSSPLHF.